This T cell receptor (beta chain) originates from a study of neurological immune-mediated disorders. Synthesis of cDNA used 5'RACE (with 10-nucleotide random UMIs). A single record per CDR3 protein comes from TCRdb applying MiXCR to the 5' RACE reads. Of 120,000 or so distinct CDR3 sequences listed, roughly 3.1% are singletons. This clonotype has a count of ten or more. Sequenced: PBMCs. This TCR derives from a woman aged 25 to 39 with multiple sclerosis.

The CDR3 DNA follows: TGTGCCAGCAGCAAGACGGAGGCGGGTCTTGAAGCTTTCTTT. Residues: CASSKTEAGLEAFF. The rearrangement joins TRBV2 to TRBJ1-1; D is unclear. The CDR3 runs 14 residues. Germline CDR1 and CDR2: SNHLY and FYNNEI. Trimming left V 6 bases short and J 7 bases short, with 18 bases between. Full variable domain (missing parts from reference TRBV2 and TRBJ1-1): EPEVTQTPSHQVTQMGQEVILRCVPISNHLYFYWYRQILGQKVEFLVSFYNNEISEKSEIFDDQFSVERPDGSNFTLKIRSTKLEDSAMYFCASSKTEAGLEAFFGQGTRLTVV.